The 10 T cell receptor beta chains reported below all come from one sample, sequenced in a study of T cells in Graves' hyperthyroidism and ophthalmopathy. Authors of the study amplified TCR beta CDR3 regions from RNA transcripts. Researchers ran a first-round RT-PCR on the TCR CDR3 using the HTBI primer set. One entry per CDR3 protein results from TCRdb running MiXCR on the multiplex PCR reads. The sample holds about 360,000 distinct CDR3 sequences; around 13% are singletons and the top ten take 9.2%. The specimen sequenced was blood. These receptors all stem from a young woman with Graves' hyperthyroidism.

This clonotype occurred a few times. DNA of the CDR3: TGTGCCAGCACCCCACGGGCGGGAGTCCACAATGAGCAGTTCTTC. Translation: CASTPRAGVHNEQFF. The J gene is TRBJ2-1, the V gene TRBV4-2, with 7 bases that match TRBD2. Unmatched junction bases numbered 11, after V lost 7 bases and J lost 5 bases. Germline V CDR1 and CDR2: LGHNA, YNFKEQ. This CDR3 is 15 amino acids long.

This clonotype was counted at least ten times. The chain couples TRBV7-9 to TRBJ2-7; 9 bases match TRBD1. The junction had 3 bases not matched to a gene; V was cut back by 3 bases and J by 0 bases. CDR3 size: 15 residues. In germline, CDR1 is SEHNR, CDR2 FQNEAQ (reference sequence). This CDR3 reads CASSFGTGISYEQYF. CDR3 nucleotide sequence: TGTGCCAGCAGCTTTGGGACAGGGATCTCCTACGAGCAGTACTTC.

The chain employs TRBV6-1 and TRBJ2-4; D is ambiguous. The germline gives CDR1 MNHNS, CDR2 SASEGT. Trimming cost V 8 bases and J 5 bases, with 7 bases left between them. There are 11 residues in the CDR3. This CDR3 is CASVSQNIQYF. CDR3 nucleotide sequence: TGTGCCAGCGTGTCTCAAAACATTCAGTACTTC.

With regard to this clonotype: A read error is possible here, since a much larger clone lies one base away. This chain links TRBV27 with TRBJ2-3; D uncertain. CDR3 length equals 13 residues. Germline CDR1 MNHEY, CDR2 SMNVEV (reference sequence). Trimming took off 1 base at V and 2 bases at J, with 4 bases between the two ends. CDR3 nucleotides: TGTGCCAGCAGTTTATGGCCCACAGATACGCAGTATTTT. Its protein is CASSLWPTDTQYF.

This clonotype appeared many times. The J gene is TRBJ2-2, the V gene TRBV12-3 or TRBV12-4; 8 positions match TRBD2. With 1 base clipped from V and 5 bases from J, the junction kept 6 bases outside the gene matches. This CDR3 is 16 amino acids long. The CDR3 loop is CASSLGSGAWTGELFF. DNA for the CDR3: TGTGCCAGCAGTTTAGGTAGCGGGGCCTGGACCGGGGAGCTGTTTTTT.

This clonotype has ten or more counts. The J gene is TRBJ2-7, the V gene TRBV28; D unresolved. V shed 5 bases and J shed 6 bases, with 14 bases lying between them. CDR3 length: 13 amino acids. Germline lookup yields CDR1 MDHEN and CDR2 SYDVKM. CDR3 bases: TGTGCCAGCAGTCACGACGGATTAAGCGAGCAGTACTTC. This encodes CASSHDGLSEQYF. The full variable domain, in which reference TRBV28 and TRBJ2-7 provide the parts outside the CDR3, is DVKVTQSSRYLVKRTGEKVFLECVQDMDHENMFWYRQDPGLGLRLIYFSYDVKMKEKGDIPEGYSVSREKKERFSLILESASTNQTSMYLCASSHDGLSEQYFGPGTRLTVT.

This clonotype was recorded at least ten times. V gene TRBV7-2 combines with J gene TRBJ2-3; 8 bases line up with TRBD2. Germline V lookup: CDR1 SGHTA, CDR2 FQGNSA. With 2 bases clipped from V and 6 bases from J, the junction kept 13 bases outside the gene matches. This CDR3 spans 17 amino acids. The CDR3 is CASSLMRLAGTRDTQYF. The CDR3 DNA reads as TGTGCCAGCAGCTTAATGAGGCTAGCGGGCACGAGGGATACGCAGTATTTT.

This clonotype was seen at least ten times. The CDR3 spells CASSLFQLTGGEQFF. Here the CDR3 DNA reads TGTGCCAGCAGTTTATTTCAATTAACCGGTGGTGAGCAGTTCTTC. V gene TRBV28 combines with J gene TRBJ2-1; D is ambiguous. Germline CDR1 MDHEN, CDR2 SYDVKM. The CDR3 has 15 amino acids. The germline V and J ends were trimmed by 1 base and 9 bases, with 16 bases remaining between them.

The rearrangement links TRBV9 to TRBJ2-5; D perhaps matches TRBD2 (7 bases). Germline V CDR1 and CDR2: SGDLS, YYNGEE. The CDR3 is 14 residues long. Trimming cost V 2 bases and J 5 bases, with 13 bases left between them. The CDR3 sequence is CASSVWGGGETQYF. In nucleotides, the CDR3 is TGTGCCAGCAGCGTCTGGGGGGGCGGGGAGACCCAGTACTTC.

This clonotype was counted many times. In DNA form, the CDR3 reads TGCAGTGCTGGCCCGGGGGAACCCCTAGGCTACACCTTC. Protein product: CSAGPGEPLGYTF. The chain employs TRBV20-1 and TRBJ1-2, with a tentative D call TRBD1 (5 bases). The CDR3 spans 13 residues. Germline V CDR1 and CDR2: DFQATT, SNEGSKA (reference sequence). Trimming pared 5 bases from V and 8 bases from J, leaving 18 bases between.